The 26 T cell receptor beta chains reported below all come from one sample, sequenced in a study of T-cell reconstitution after alpha-beta-depleted transplantation in children. TCRbeta library construction was performed incorporating unique molecular identifiers. TCRdb re-called the PCR reads through MiXCR, storing one row per CDR3 protein. The sample contains over 550,000 distinct CDR3 sequences, roughly a tenth of which appear only once. The source material was PBMCs from the stem cell graft donor, sampled from the stem cell graft. Receptors were obtained from a human donor who donated a stem cell graft to a child with acute myeloid leukemia.

V and J are TRBV20-1 and TRBJ2-1, with D unclear. V was shortened by 4 bases and J by 0 bases, with 13 bases between the two germline ends. Germline CDR1 and CDR2: DFQATT and SNEGSKA (reference sequence). The CDR3 loop spans 15 amino acids. This chain's CDR3 is CSAIRTVSSYNEQFF. CDR3 DNA sequence: TGCAGTGCTATAAGGACCGTTAGCTCCTACAATGAGCAGTTCTTC.

This clonotype was detected only a few times. The chain has TRBV15 and TRBJ2-3; TRBD2 matches at 7 bases. V lost 5 bases to trimming and J lost 10 bases; unmatched junction nucleotides: 9. The CDR3 runs to 13 residues. Germline V gene data show CDR1 as LNHNV and CDR2 as YYDKDF (reference sequence). The CDR3 sequence is CATSGKRDSAQYF. The DNA for the CDR3 is TGTGCCACCAGCGGGAAGCGGGACTCAGCGCAGTATTTT. The variable domain in full, completed from reference TRBV15 and TRBJ2-3, reads DAMVIQNPRYQVTQFGKPVTLSCSQTLNHNVMYWYQQKSSQAPKLLFHYYDKDFNNEADTPDNFQSRRPNTSFCFLDIRSPGLGDTAMYLCATSGKRDSAQYFGPGTRLTVL.

The rearrangement joins TRBV10-3 to TRBJ2-5; the match to TRBD2 covers 7 bases. The CDR3 has 16 residues. Trimming at V came to 3 bases and at J to 5 bases, leaving 12 bases not matched to a gene. The germline gives CDR1 ENHRY, CDR2 SYGVKD. The CDR3, as DNA: TGTGCCATCAGTGATAGGACGGGGGGAATAGAGGAGACCCAGTACTTC. It translates to CAISDRTGGIEETQYF.

This clonotype was counted only a few times. V usage is TRBV7-9 and J usage is TRBJ2-1; TRBD2 matches at 7 bases. The CDR3 runs to 16 residues. Germline-derived CDR1 and CDR2 are SEHNR and FQNEAQ (reference sequence). The trim removed 7 bases at V and 0 bases at J, leaving 9 bases unmatched. CDR3 in amino acids: CASTISGPPSYNEQFF. The CDR3 DNA reads as TGTGCCAGCACCATTAGCGGGCCGCCCTCCTACAATGAGCAGTTCTTC.

This clonotype has more than one count but fewer than ten. CDR3 DNA sequence: TGTGCCAGCAGGGCCCGGGGAGGAGGCTCCTACGAGCAGTACTTC. It encodes CASRARGGGSYEQYF. The rearrangement joins TRBV25-1 to TRBJ2-7, with D possibly matching TRBD2 (6 bases). This CDR3 is built from 15 residues. Germline lookup yields CDR1 MGHDK and CDR2 SYGVNS. V was pared by 6 bases and J by 0 bases, with 15 bases between.

This clonotype was seen a few times. This sequence joins TRBV20-1 and TRBJ2-2; D might be TRBD2 (6 bases). The V end was cut by 3 bases, the J end by 7 bases, with 24 bases between. Germline CDR1 reads DFQATT; CDR2 reads SNEGSKA (reference sequence). The CDR3 extends over 17 amino acids. The DNA of the CDR3 is TGCAGTGCTAGGGTTGCACACCTGGCCCTGACTAGCGGGGAGCTGTTTTTT. This gives the protein CSARVAHLALTSGELFF.

The rearrangement uses TRBV20-1 and TRBJ2-7, with D maybe TRBD2 (7 bases). The germline V gene has CDR1 DFQATT and CDR2 SNEGSKA (reference sequence). The ends were cut back, 3 bases at V and 3 bases at J, with 21 bases in the middle. The CDR3 has 16 residues. DNA for the CDR3: TGCAGTGCTAGCCCGAAGGGGGGGGCCCTCAGCTACGAGCAGTACTTC. Its protein product is CSASPKGGALSYEQYF.

The chain combines TRBV20-1 with TRBJ1-5; the D is unclear. The CDR3 spans 16 residues. Germline values: CDR1 DFQATT, CDR2 SNEGSKA (reference sequence). The CDR3 region has the DNA TGCAGCGCGAGAGGTGGAGGCGGTTATAGCAATCAGCCCCAGCATTTT. Translating it yields CSARGGGGYSNQPQHF.

There are many counts of this clonotype. The V gene is TRBV7-9, the J gene TRBJ2-3; D remains unclear. The CDR3 is made up of 12 amino acids. Germline lookup yields CDR1 SEHNR and CDR2 FQNEAQ (reference sequence). Between the trimmed V and J ends, which lost 5 bases and 6 bases, there was a span of 9 bases. The CDR3: CASSPVGDTQYF. The CDR3 nucleotides are TGTGCCAGCAGCCCCGTGGGGGATACGCAGTATTTT. The full variable domain, rest sourced from reference TRBV7-9 and TRBJ2-3, is DTGVSQNPRHKITKRGQNVTFRCDPISEHNRLYWYRQTLGQGPEFLTYFQNEAQLEKSRLLSDRFSAERPKGSFSTLEIQRTEQGDSAMYLCASSPVGDTQYFGPGTRLTVL.

V is TRBV9 and J is TRBJ2-7; 7 nucleotides match TRBD2. The CDR3 consists of 18 residues. V lost 3 bases, J lost 2 bases, and 17 bases stayed unmatched. CDR1 and CDR2 (germline): SGDLS, YYNGEE. The CDR3 reads CASSAGLRESFSPYEQYF. The CDR3 DNA follows: TGTGCCAGCAGCGCGGGACTACGAGAGTCCTTTTCCCCCTACGAGCAGTACTTC.

This clonotype was seen at least ten times. The chain is built from TRBV9 and TRBJ2-1; unclear D gene. Germline CDR1 and CDR2: SGDLS and YYNGEE. Trimming took 0 bases from V and 6 from J, leaving 10 bases between them. The CDR3 runs to 14 residues. CDR3 residues: CASSVAVSANEQFF. The CDR3 DNA sequence: TGTGCCAGCAGCGTAGCGGTATCGGCCAATGAGCAGTTCTTC. Using reference TRBV9 and TRBJ2-1 for the parts outside the CDR3, the full variable domain is DSGVTQTPKHLITATGQRVTLRCSPRSGDLSVYWYQQSLDQGLQFLIQYYNGEERAKGNILERFSAQQFPDLHSELNLSSLELGDSALYFCASSVAVSANEQFFGPGTRLTVL.

This clonotype was seen a handful of times. V and J are TRBV9 and TRBJ2-5; D remains unclear. V was shortened by 0 bases and J by 2 bases, with 8 bases between the two germline ends. The germline V gene encodes CDR1 SGDLS and CDR2 YYNGEE. This CDR3 region has 14 residues. CDR3 sequence (DNA): TGTGCCAGCAGCGTAGGGCAGGAGCAAGAGACCCAGTACTTC. Translation gives CASSVGQEQETQYF.

This clonotype was recorded many times. The genes are TRBV7-3 and TRBJ2-3; 10 bases are shared with TRBD2. Germline V CDR1 and CDR2: SGHTA, FQGTGA. Germline trimming cut 6 bases from V and 0 bases from J; bases unmatched to any gene: 3. The CDR3 has 15 residues. The CDR3: CASSLAGESTDTQYF. The CDR3 DNA follows: TGTGCCAGCAGTCTAGCGGGAGAGAGCACAGATACGCAGTATTTT.

This clonotype was observed at least ten times. V and J are TRBV12-3 or TRBV12-4 and TRBJ2-5; D not resolved. V gave up 6 bases and J gave up 2 bases, with 10 bases separating them. The CDR3 consists of 13 residues. The CDR3 nucleotides read TGTGCCAGCAGGCGCTCGGCGCAAGAGACCCAGTACTTC. Translation gives CASRRSAQETQYF.

The J gene is TRBJ2-1, the V gene TRBV10-3; 12 bases align to TRBD2. The germline V gene encodes CDR1 ENHRY and CDR2 SYGVKD. After removal of 0 bases from V and 7 bases from J, the junction contained 4 bases not matched to a gene. The CDR3 is 16 residues long. The CDR3 is CAISESTSGRKNEQFF. In nucleotides, the CDR3 is TGTGCCATCAGTGAGTCAACTAGCGGGAGGAAGAATGAGCAGTTCTTC.

A few counts support this clonotype. The V and J genes are TRBV29-1 and TRBJ2-5; 9 bases fit TRBD1. Germline CDR1 and CDR2: SQVTM and ANQGSEA. The CDR3 is 14 residues long. Trimming removed 3 bases from V and 4 bases from J; junction bases left unmatched: 6. In nucleotides, the CDR3 is TGCAGCGTTGATACCGGGACAGGGTCAGAGACCCAGTACTTC. This encodes CSVDTGTGSETQYF.

This clonotype was seen only a few times. The J gene is TRBJ2-2, the V gene TRBV6-2 or TRBV6-3; 10 positions agree with TRBD2. With V trimmed by 2 bases and J by 0 bases, 3 bases remained unmatched. This CDR3 comprises 17 residues. CDR1 is MNHEY, CDR2 SVGEGT, per germline. The CDR3 loop reads CASSYRGLAANTGELFF. Written as DNA, the CDR3 is TGTGCCAGCAGTTACCGAGGACTAGCGGCGAACACCGGGGAGCTGTTTTTT.

The chain recombines TRBV11-1 with TRBJ1-2; D perhaps matches TRBD1 (6 bases). CDR1 and CDR2 (germline): SGHAT, FQDESV (reference sequence). Trimming took 8 bases from V and 0 from J, leaving 22 bases between them. This CDR3 has 17 amino acids. The DNA for the CDR3 is TGTGCCAGCGCATCGGAAAATAAGGGGGACTCTAACTATGGCTACACCTTC. This encodes CASASENKGDSNYGYTF.

This rearrangement joins TRBV2 to TRBJ2-7; possibly TRBD1 or TRBD2 for D (5 bases each). The CDR3 is 13 residues long. Germline CDR1 and CDR2: SNHLY and FYNNEI. Deletions cut 8 bases from V and 3 bases from J, with 14 bases between. As DNA, the CDR3 is TGTGCCAGCGAAAGGGACGGTCTCTACGAGCAGTACTTC. As protein: CASERDGLYEQYF.

The chain is built from TRBV20-1 and TRBJ1-1; D is possibly TRBD1 (5 bases). Germline values: CDR1 DFQATT, CDR2 SNEGSKA (reference sequence). The V end was cut by 0 bases, the J end by 4 bases, with 24 bases between. CDR3 length: 18 residues. Here the CDR3 DNA reads TGCAGTGCTAGAGACCCCACCGCGGGCAGCCGGAGGGGCACTGAAGCTTTCTTT. Translation: CSARDPTAGSRRGTEAFF.

This clonotype was detected a few times. This sequence joins TRBV12-3 or TRBV12-4 and TRBJ1-3; weak D call: TRBD1 (5 bases). The CDR3 has 14 residues. The V end was cut by 6 bases, the J end by 4 bases, with 13 bases between. The CDR3, as DNA: TGTGCCAGCAGAGCAGGGACTGACGGAAACACCATATATTTT. Its protein product is CASRAGTDGNTIYF.

This clonotype was found a few times. Its ends do not fully match the called genes, so a read error is possible. This chain uses TRBV6-1 with TRBJ2-3; the match to TRBD2 covers 12 bases. Germline assignment: CDR1 MNHNS and CDR2 SASEGT. This CDR3 has 17 amino acids. DNA of the CDR3: TGTGCCAGCAGTCGAATCGGGGGACTAGCGGGCACAGATACGCGGTATTTT. This translates into CASSRIGGLAGTDTRYF.

This clonotype was picked up a small number of times. J is TRBJ1-1 and V is TRBV7-2; TRBD1 aligns across 8 bases. The CDR3 runs to 15 residues. The junction had 5 bases not matched to a gene; V was cut back by 3 bases and J by 2 bases. Germline-derived CDR1 and CDR2 are SGHTA and FQGNSA. CDR3 region: CASSLQTGVNTEAFF. CDR3 DNA: TGTGCCAGCAGCTTGCAGACAGGGGTAAACACTGAAGCTTTCTTT.

The chain recombines TRBV29-1 with TRBJ2-4; maybe TRBD1 (6 bases). CDR3 length equals 12 residues. CDR1 SQVTM and CDR2 ANQGSEA come from the germline V gene. The V gene lost 6 bases and the J gene lost 7 bases, with 13 bases spanning the gap. The DNA for the CDR3 is TGCAGCGTACAGGGTTTGGGGAACATTCAGTACTTC. This gives the protein CSVQGLGNIQYF.

This clonotype was seen only a few times. The chain recombines TRBV12-3 or TRBV12-4 with TRBJ2-7, with 8 bases matching TRBD1. With 5 bases clipped from V and 6 bases from J, the junction kept 9 bases outside the gene matches. The CDR3 consists of 14 residues. CDR3 nucleotide sequence: TGTGCCAGCAGTAACCCCCTTACAGGGGGCGAGCAGTACTTC. It yields the protein CASSNPLTGGEQYF.

This chain joins TRBV29-1 and TRBJ1-1; D might be TRBD1 (6 bases). Germline V CDR1 and CDR2: SQVTM, ANQGSEA. There are 12 residues in the CDR3. With 4 bases removed from V and 5 bases from J, the gap between germline ends came to 11 bases. DNA for the CDR3: TGCAGCGTTGGAGGCAGGGGAACTGAAGCTTTCTTT. It specifies CSVGGRGTEAFF.